The sequence of this T cell receptor beta chain was determined in a study of naive and memory T cell subsets. As to this clonotype: Its cognate antigen is unknown.

Whole-study results and caveats: Especially in CD8 cells, naive repertoires contained a few larger clonotypes, possibly CD45RA-re-expressing memory cells.

CD4 T cells were positively selected, then CD8 T cells from the CD4-negative fraction. Two oligonucleotides, mixed equimolar, formed the beta constant-region primer covering TRBC1 and TRBC2. An oligonucleotide with the SP2 primer and a 12-nucleotide UMI was ligated to the cDNA 3' end. MiXCR, applied by TCRdb to the UMI-ligation and nested PCR reads, yields one record per CDR3 protein. The sample comprises some 150,000 distinct CDR3 sequences, about a sixth of which are singletons, and approximately 0.15% rests with the top ten. The germline CDR1 and CDR2 sequences are MNHEY and SVGEGT. The CDR3 loop spans 15 amino acids. Trimming cost V 7 bases and J 4 bases; bases outside gene matches: 12.

This sequence joins TRBV6-2 or TRBV6-3 and TRBJ1-2; 7 bases match TRBD1. The sequencing sample was made of naive CD4+ T cells from blood. The sequence was obtained from a human donor in good health. In DNA form, the CDR3 reads TGTGCCAGCACCAAGGACCCACAGGGGATCTATGGCTACACCTTC. It translates to CASTKDPQGIYGYTF.